This T cell receptor beta chain was profiled in a study of cytomegalovirus exposure and HLA in healthy donors. Study observations and caveats: Presence/absence results assume similar sequencing depth per donor, which may not hold.

The germline gives CDR1 SGHKS, CDR2 YYEKEE (reference sequence). V was clipped by 3 bases and J by 4 bases, with 13 bases between them. The CDR3 totals 14 residues. In the PCR, 60 Vbeta and 13 Jbeta primers were used. Only in-frame clones appear in the TCRdb table, and some are missing; sequencing was by immunoSEQ multiplex PCR. The table shows fewer than 140,000 clones, with 71% occurring only once. Notes on this clone: What it binds is unknown.

This receptor was taken from a female donor in good health and CMV-seronegative. Specimen: PBMCs. This chain uses TRBV5-5 with TRBJ1-2, with TRBD1 as a possible D gene (6 bases). In DNA form, the CDR3 reads TGTGCCAGCAGCTCCACAGGGTTCCTCTATGGCTACACCTTC. This encodes CASSSTGFLYGYTF.